This T cell receptor beta chain comes out of a study of shared clonotypes between healthy human individuals. A note on this clone: Its target is not known.

This CDR3 has 15 amino acids. Trimming at V came to 2 bases and at J to 7 bases, leaving 10 bases not matched to a gene. Germline CDR1 reads SGHRS; CDR2 reads YFSETQ. Whole-study results and caveats: Naive subsets, compared against memory subsets, generally had larger estimated richness values.

Profiled with immunoSEQ multiplex PCR; TCRdb holds only in-frame clones, not every one. In the table there are about 1.5 million clones, around 97% of which are singletons. The source material was naive CD4+ T cells sorted from blood. The subset denotes: CD45RA+ positively selected. This clonotype originated in a man aged 30 to 39 in good health. The chain links TRBV5-1 to TRBJ1-2; the match to TRBD1 covers 8 bases. The CDR3 is CASSLPGQGTSGYTF. In DNA, the CDR3 is TGCGCCAGCAGCTTACCCGGACAGGGCACGTCTGGCTACACCTTC.